This T cell receptor beta chain was documented in a study of beta chain features in type 1 diabetes. The isolated RNA, all of it, was reverse transcribed, so expressed TCRB transcripts were what got sequenced. The data were produced by immunoSEQ multiplex PCR, yet TCRdb's version contains in-frame clones alone and is incomplete. The sample holds 300,000 to 350,000 clones, about 20% seen once. CDR3 length equals 14 residues. The V and J ends lost 3 bases and 4 bases, in that order; junction bases with no gene match: 6. Germline lookup yields CDR1 GTSNPN and CDR2 SVGIG (reference sequence). J is TRBJ2-3 and V is TRBV30; 8 bases map to TRBD2. This clonotype was sampled from a young woman in good health. Material: naive CD4+ T cells from blood. The DNA for the CDR3 is TGTGCCTGGAGCTTTAACGGGGGGGCAGATACGCAGTATTTT. Encoded protein: CAWSFNGGADTQYF. The full variable domain, rest sourced from reference TRBV30 and TRBJ2-3, is SQTIHQWPATLVQPVGSPLSLECTVEGTSNPNLYWYRQAAGRGLQLLFYSVGIGQISSEVPQNLSASRPQDRQFILSSKKLLLSDSGFYLCAWSFNGGADTQYFGPGTRLTVL.